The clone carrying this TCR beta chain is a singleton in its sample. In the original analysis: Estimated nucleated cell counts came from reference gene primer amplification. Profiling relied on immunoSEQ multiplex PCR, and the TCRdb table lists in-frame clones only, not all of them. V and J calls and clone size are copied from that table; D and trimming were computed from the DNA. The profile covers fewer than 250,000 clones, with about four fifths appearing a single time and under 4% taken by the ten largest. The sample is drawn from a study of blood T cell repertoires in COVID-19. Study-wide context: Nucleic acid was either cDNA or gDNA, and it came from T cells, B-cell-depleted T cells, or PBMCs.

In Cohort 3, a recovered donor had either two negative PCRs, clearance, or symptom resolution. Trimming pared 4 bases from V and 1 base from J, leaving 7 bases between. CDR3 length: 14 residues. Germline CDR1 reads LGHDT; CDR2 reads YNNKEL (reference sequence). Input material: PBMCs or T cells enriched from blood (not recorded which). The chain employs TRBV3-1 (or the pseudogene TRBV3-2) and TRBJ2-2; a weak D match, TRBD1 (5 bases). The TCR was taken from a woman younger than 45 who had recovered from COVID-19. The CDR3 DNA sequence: TGTGCCAGCAGCCCAGGGTGGAACACCGGGGAGCTGTTTTTT. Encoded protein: CASSPGWNTGELFF.